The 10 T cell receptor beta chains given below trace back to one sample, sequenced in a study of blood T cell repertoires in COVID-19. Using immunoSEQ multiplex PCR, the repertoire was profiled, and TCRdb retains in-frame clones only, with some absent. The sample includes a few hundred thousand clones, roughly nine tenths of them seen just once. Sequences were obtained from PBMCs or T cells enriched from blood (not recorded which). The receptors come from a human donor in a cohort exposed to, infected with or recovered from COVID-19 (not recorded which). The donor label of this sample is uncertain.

This CDR3 is CAWSSRDSFRYTF. CDR3 in DNA: TGTGCCTGGAGTAGCCGGGACAGCTTTCGCTACACCTTC. The chain uses TRBV30 and TRBJ1-2; 7 bases align to TRBD1. Germline CDR1 and CDR2: GTSNPN and SVGIG (reference sequence). The trim removed 2 bases at V and 9 bases at J, leaving 9 bases unmatched. This CDR3 has 13 amino acids.

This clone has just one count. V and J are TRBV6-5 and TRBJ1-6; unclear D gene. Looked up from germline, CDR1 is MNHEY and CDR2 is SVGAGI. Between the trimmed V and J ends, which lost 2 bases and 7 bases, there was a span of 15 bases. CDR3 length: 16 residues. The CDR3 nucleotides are TGTGCCAGCAGTTACGCGACCCCGGGATTGAATTCACCCCTCCACTTT. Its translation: CASSYATPGLNSPLHF.

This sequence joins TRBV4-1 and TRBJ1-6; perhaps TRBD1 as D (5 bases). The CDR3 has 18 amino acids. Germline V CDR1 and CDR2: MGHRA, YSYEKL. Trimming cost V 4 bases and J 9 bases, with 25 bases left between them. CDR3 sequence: CASSPSFGRGLMGSPLHF. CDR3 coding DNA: TGCGCCAGCAGCCCATCCTTCGGGAGGGGCCTGATGGGTTCACCCCTCCACTTT.

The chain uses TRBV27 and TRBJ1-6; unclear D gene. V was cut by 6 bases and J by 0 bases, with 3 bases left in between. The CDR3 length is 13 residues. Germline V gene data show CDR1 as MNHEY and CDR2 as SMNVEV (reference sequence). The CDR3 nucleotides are TGTGCCAGCAGAGCCTCCTATAATTCACCCCTCCACTTT. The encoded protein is CASRASYNSPLHF.

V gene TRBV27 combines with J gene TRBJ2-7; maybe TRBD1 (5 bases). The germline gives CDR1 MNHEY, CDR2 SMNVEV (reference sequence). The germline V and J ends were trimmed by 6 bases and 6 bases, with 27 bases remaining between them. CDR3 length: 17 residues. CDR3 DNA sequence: TGTGCCAGCAGCTCGTCTAATTTCTATCAGGGAACGGTCGAGCAGTACTTC. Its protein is CASSSSNFYQGTVEQYF.

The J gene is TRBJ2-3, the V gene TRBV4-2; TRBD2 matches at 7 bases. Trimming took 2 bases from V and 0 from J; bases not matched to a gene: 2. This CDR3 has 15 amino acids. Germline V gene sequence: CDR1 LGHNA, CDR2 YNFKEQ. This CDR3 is CASSQSGESTDTQYF. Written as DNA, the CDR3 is TGTGCCAGCAGCCAAAGCGGGGAAAGCACAGATACGCAGTATTTT.

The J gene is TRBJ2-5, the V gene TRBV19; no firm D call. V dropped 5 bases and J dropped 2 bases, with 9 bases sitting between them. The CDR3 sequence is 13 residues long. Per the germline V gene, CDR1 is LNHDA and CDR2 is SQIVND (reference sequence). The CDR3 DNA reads TGTGCCAGTAGTTCTCTAACTCAAGAGACCCAGTACTTC. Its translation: CASSSLTQETQYF.

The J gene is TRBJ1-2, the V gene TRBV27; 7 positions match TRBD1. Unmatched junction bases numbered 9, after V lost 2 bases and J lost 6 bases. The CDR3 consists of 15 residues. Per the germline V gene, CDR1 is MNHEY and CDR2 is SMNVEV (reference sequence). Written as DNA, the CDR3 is TGTGCCAGCAGTTTAGGGGGACAGATTACCCATGGCTACACCTTC. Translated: CASSLGGQITHGYTF.

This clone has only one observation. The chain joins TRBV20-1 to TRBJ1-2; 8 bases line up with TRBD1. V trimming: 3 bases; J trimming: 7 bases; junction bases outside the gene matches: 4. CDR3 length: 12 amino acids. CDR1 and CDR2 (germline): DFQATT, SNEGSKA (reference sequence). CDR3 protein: CSASQGAVGYTF. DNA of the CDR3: TGCAGTGCTAGTCAGGGGGCGGTTGGCTACACCTTC.

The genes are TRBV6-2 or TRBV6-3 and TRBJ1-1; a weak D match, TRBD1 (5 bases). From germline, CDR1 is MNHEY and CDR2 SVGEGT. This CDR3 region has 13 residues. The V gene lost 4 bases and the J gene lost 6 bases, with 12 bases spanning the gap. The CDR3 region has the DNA TGTGCCAGCAGTTTTGGCAGGGTCGCTGAAGCTTTCTTT. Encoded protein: CASSFGRVAEAFF.